A selection of T cell receptor beta chains follows, all from one sample in a study of radiotherapy plus CTLA-4 blockade in lung cancer. Clones were read by immunoSEQ multiplex PCR, and TCRdb kept only the in-frame ones, dropping some. The top ten clones hold around 3.4% of a sample with 45,000 or so clones, 73% of them seen once. The input for sequencing was peripheral blood, taken from a patient treated with radiotherapy plus ipilimumab. Receptors originate from a human donor with non-small cell lung cancer who had a complete response to radiotherapy plus ipilimumab. Each CDR3 is given with its conserved first and last residue.

>TRBV6-5|TRBJ2-1
CASSLRGNEQFF
>TRBV2|TRBJ1-2
CASSEDGIGYTF
>TRBV9|TRBJ2-3
CASSAWTGISTDTQYF
>TRBV7-2|TRBJ2-7
CASSLGGTVYEQYF
>TRBV9|TRBJ2-2
CASSGQRGAANTGELFF
>TRBV28|TRBJ1-2
CASSLFRGYTF
>TRBV4-1|TRBJ2-1
CASSQRTSGSLNEQFF
>TRBV19|TRBJ2-5
CASRGATRGFQETQYF
>TRBV2|TRBJ2-7
CASSAGTGAYEQYF
>TRBV2|TRBJ2-7
CASLAGSAYEQYF
>TRBV7-7|TRBJ2-7
CASSLGEGAYEQYF
>TRBV28|TRBJ1-2
CASSLDLGTGGIGYTF
>TRBV18|TRBJ2-3
CASSPARAADTQYF
>TRBV28|TRBJ1-1
CASSFGGASEAFF
>TRBV5-6|TRBJ2-4
CASSLTVAKNIQYF
>TRBV5-1|TRBJ2-1
CASSGGLLQGAGYNEQFF
>TRBV28|TRBJ2-2
CASSFRAGGPNTGELFF
>TRBV9|TRBJ2-2
CASSVSTSGSGGELFF
>TRBV19|TRBJ1-5
CASIPGNSNQPQHF
>TRBV6-4|TRBJ2-1
CASSDSFRSSYNEQFF
>TRBV18|TRBJ2-1
CASSPSTGLAGGHEQFF
>TRBV18|TRBJ1-1
CASSPGGRGAEAFF
>TRBV19|TRBJ2-2
CASSITSGNTGELFF
>TRBV4-3|TRBJ2-2
CASSQEHIPGLAGGRGTGELFF
>TRBV5-8|TRBJ1-3
CASSLRPRGGISGNTIYF
>TRBV19|TRBJ2-7
CASSWGVSYEQYF
>TRBV6-1|TRBJ1-3
CASREDGSGNTIYF
>TRBV6-5|TRBJ2-1
CASSNTGGRDEQFF
>TRBV10-1|TRBJ2-5
CASSKTAGAAETPWSPQYF
>TRBV7-8|TRBJ2-1
CASSLTGSSYNEQFF
>TRBV11-2|TRBJ1-2
CASSLNAGVRGYTF
>TRBV30|TRBJ2-5
CAWTPGGGKVTQYF
>TRBV4-3|TRBJ2-5
CASSQGLAGGETQYF
>TRBV7-9|TRBJ2-6
CASRDRTAGANVLTF
>TRBV9|TRBJ1-2
CASSSNPAVNYGYTF
>TRBV30|TRBJ1-6
CACAGTGSSPLHF